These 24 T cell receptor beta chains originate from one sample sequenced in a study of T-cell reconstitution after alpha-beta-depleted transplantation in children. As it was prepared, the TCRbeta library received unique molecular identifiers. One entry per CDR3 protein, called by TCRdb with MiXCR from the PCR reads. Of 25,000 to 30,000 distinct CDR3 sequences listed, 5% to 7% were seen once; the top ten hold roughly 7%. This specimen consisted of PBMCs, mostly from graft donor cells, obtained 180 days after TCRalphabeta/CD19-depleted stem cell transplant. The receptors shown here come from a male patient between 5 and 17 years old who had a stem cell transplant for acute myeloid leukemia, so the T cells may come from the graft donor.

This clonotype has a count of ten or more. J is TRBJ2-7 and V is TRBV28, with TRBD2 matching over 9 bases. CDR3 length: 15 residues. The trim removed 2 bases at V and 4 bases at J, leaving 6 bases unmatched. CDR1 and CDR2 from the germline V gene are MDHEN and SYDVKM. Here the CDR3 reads CASSLRGRASYEQYF. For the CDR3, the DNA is TGTGCCAGCAGTTTACGCGGGAGGGCCTCGTACGAGCAGTACTTC.

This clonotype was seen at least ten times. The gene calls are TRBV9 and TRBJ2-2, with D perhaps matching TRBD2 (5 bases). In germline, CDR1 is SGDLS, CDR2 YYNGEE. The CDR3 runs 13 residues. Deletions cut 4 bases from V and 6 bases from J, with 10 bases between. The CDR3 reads CASSPDSAGELFF. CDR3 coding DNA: TGTGCCAGCAGCCCAGATAGCGCCGGGGAGCTGTTTTTT.

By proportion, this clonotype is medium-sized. The CDR3 protein is CASSSQILGGTGELFF. The CDR3 nucleotides are TGTGCCAGCAGTTCCCAGATCCTGGGGGGGACCGGGGAGCTGTTTTTT. The J gene is TRBJ2-2, the V gene TRBV12-3 or TRBV12-4; 7 bases are shared with TRBD2. V dropped 4 bases and J dropped 5; count of bases not matched to a gene: 10. CDR3 length equals 16 residues.

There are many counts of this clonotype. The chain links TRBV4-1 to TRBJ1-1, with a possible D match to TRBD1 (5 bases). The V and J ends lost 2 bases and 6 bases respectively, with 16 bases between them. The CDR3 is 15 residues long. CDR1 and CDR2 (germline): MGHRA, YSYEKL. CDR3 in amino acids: CASSQPSRAGSEAFF. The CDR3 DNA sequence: TGCGCCAGCAGCCAACCGTCGCGGGCAGGGTCTGAAGCTTTCTTT.

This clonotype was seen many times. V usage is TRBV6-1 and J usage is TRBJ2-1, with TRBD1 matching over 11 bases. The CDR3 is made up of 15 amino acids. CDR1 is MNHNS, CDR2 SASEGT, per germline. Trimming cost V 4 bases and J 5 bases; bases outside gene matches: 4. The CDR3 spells CASSAPGQGDNEQFF. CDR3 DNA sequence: TGTGCCAGCAGTGCACCGGGACAGGGGGACAATGAGCAGTTCTTC.

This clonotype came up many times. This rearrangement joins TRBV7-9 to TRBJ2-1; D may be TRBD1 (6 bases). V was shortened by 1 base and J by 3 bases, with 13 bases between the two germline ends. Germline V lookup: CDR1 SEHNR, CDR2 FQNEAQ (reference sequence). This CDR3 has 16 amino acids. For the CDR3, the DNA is TGTGCCAGCAGCTTAGATTTCGACAGGAGCTACAATGAGCAGTTCTTC. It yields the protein CASSLDFDRSYNEQFF.

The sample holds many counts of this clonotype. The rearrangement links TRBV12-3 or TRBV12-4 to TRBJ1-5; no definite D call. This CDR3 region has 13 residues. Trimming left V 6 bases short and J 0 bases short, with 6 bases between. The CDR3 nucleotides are TGTGCCAGCAGCCCTAATAGCAATCAGCCCCAGCATTTT. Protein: CASSPNSNQPQHF.

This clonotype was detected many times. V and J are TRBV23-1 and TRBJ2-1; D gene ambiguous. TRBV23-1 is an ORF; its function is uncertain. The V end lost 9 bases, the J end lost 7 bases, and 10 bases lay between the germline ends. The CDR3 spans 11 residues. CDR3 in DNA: TGCGCCAGGTGTATCAGGAATGAGCAGTTCTTC. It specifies CARCIRNEQFF.

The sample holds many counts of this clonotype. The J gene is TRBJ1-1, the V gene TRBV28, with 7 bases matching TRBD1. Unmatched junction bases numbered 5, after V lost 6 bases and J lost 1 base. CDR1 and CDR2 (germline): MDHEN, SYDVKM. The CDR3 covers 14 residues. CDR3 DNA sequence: TGTGCCAGCAGAACAGGGGAGGAGAACACTGAAGCTTTCTTT. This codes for CASRTGEENTEAFF. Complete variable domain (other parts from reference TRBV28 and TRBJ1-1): DVKVTQSSRYLVKRTGEKVFLECVQDMDHENMFWYRQDPGLGLRLIYFSYDVKMKEKGDIPEGYSVSREKKERFSLILESASTNQTSMYLCASRTGEENTEAFFGQGTRLTVV.

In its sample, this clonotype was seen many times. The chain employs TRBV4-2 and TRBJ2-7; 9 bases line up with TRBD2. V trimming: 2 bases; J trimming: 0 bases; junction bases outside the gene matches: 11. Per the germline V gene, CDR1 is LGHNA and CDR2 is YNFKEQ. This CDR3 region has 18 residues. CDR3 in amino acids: CASSQFRLAETHSYEQYF. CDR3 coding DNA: TGTGCCAGCAGCCAATTTCGACTAGCGGAGACCCACTCCTACGAGCAGTACTTC.

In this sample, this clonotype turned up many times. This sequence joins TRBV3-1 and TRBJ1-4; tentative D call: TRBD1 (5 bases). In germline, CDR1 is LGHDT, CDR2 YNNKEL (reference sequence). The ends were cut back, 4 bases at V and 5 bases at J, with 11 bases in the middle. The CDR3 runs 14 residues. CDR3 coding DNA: TGTGCCAGCAGCCTCCGGGACCCAAATGAAAAACTGTTTTTT. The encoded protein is CASSLRDPNEKLFF.

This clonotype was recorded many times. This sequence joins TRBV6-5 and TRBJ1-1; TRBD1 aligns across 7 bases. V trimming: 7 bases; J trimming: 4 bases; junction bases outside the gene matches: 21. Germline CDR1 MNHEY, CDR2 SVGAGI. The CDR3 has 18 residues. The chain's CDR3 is CASTRGTNRGDWGTEAFF. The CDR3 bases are TGTGCCAGCACTAGGGGAACCAACAGGGGAGACTGGGGCACTGAAGCTTTCTTT.

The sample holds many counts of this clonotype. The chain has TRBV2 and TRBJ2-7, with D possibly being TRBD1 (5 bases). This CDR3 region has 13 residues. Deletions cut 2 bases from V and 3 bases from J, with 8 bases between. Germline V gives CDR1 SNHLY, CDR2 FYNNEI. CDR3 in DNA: TGTGCCAGCAGTGAACAGGGTCTCTACGAGCAGTACTTC. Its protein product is CASSEQGLYEQYF.

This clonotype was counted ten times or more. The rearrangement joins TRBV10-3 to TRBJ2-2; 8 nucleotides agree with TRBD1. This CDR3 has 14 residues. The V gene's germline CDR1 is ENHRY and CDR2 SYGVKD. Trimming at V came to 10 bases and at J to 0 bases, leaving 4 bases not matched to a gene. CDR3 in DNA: TGTGCCACACAGGACAGGGCGAACACCGGGGAGCTGTTTTTT. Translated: CATQDRANTGELFF.

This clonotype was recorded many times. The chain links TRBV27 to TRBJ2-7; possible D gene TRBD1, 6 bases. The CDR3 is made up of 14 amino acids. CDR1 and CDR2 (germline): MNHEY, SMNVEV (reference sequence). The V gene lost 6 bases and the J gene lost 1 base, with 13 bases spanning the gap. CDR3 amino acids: CASRGAKGSYEQYF. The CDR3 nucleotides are TGTGCCAGCAGGGGGGCAAAAGGGTCCTACGAGCAGTACTTC.

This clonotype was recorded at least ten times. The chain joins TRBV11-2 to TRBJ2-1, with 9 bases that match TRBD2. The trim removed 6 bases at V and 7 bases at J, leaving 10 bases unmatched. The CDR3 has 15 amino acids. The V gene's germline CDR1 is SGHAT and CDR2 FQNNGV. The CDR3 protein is CASRGGSGGWNEQFF. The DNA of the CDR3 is TGTGCCAGCAGGGGGGGTAGCGGGGGTTGGAATGAGCAGTTCTTC.

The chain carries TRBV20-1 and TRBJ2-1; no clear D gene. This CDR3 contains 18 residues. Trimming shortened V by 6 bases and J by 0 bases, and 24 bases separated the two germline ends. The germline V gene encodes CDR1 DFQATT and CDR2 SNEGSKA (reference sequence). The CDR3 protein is CSAPAPAERPYSYNEQFF. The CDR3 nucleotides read TGCAGTGCCCCGGCGCCGGCCGAGCGTCCTTACTCCTACAATGAGCAGTTCTTC.

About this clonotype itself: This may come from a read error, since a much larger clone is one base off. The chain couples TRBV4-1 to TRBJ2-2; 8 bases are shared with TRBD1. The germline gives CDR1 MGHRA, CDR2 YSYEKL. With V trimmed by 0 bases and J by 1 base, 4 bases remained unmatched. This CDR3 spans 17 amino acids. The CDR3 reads CASSQEEGTGNTGELFF. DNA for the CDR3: TGCGCCAGCAGCCAAGAGGAGGGGACAGGGAACACCGGGGAGCTGTTTTTT.

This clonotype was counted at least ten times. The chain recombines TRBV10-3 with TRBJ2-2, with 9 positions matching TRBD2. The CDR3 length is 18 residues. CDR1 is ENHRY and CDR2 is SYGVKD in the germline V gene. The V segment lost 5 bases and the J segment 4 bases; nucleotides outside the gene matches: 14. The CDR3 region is CAISPLLAGDSSTGELFF. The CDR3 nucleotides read TGTGCCATCAGTCCCCTTTTAGCGGGAGATTCCAGCACCGGGGAGCTGTTTTTT.

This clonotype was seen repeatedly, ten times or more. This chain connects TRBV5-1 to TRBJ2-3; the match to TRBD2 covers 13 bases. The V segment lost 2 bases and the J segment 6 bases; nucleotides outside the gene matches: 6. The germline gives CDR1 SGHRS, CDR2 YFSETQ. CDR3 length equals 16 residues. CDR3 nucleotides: TGCGCCAGCAGCTTCGGACTAGCGGGAGTTACGGATACGCAGTATTTT. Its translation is CASSFGLAGVTDTQYF.

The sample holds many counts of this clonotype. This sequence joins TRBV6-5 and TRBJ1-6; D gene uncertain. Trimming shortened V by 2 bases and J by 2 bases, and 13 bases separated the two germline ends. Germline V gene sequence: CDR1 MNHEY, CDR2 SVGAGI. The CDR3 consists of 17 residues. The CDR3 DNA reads TGTGCCAGCAGTTACCTCCCCTCGAGCCCCTATAATTCACCCCTCCACTTT. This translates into CASSYLPSSPYNSPLHF.

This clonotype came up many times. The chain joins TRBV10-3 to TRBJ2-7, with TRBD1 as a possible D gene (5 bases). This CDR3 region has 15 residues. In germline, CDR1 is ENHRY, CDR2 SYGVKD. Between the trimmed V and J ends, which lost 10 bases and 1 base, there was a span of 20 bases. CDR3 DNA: TGTGCCACCATGGGGCGAGAGGTCCAGTCCTACGAGCAGTACTTC. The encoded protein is CATMGREVQSYEQYF.

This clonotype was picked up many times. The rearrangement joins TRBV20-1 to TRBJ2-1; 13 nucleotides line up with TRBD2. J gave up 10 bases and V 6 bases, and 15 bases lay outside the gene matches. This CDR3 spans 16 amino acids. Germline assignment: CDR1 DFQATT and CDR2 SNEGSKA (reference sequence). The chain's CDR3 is CSALRATSGRAREQFF. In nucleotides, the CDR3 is TGCAGTGCGTTACGGGCTACTAGCGGGAGGGCCCGCGAGCAGTTCTTC.

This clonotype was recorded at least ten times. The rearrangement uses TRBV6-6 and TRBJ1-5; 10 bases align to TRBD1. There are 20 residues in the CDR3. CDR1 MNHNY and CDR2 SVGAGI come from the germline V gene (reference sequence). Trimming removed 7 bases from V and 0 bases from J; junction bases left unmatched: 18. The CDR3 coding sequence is TGTGCCAGCACCCTGAGGACAGGGGGTATGCTGGGTTATAGCAATCAGCCCCAGCATTTT. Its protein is CASTLRTGGMLGYSNQPQHF.